Listed here is a single T cell receptor (beta chain). Produced via immunoSEQ multiplex PCR; TCRdb's table is partial and in-frame only. The table includes 4,000 or so clones, about 95% detected once. This related bone marrow graft donor gave peripheral blood on the day of marrow donation. This record belongs to a study of T cells after posttransplantation cyclophosphamide. The germline gives CDR1 LNHDA, CDR2 SQIVND (reference sequence). Deletions cut 5 bases from V and 6 bases from J, with 13 bases between. The CDR3 spans 13 residues. This clonotype was sampled from a man aged 50 or older. The sample comprised naive CD4+ T cells sorted from PBMCs. V and J are TRBV19 and TRBJ1-1; D gene uncertain. CDR3 sequence: CASSSRGPAEAFF. The CDR3 region has the DNA TGTGCCAGTAGTTCCCGAGGTCCGGCTGAAGCTTTCTTT.